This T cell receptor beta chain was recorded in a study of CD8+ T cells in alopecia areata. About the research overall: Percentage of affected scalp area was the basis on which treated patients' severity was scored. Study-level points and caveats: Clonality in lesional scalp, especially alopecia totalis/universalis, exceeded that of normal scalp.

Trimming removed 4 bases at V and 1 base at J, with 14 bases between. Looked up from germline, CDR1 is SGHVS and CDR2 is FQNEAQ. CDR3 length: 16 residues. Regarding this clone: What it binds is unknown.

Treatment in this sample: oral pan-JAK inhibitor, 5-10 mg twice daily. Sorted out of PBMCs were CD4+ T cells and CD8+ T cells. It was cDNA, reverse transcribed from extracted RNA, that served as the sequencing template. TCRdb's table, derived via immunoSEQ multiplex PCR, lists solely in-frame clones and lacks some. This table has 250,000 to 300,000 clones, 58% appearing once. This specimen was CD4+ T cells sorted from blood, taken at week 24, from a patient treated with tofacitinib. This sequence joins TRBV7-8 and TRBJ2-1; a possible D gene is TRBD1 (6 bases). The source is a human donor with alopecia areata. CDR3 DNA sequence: TGTGCCAGCAGCTCAAAAAACAGGGTATCCTACAATGAGCAGTTCTTC. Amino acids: CASSSKNRVSYNEQFF.